The text below deals with one TCR beta chain. The source of the sample is a study of cytomegalovirus exposure and HLA in healthy donors. For the study at large: In an earlier analysis, around 120 million unique TCR beta sequences were found from some 180 million T cells.

This PCR relied on a set of 60 Vbeta primers and 13 Jbeta primers. Libraries were prepared by immunoSEQ multiplex PCR; TCRdb keeps only in-frame clonotypes and omits some of them. The sample consists of about 150,000 clones, about 72% of them appearing once. Germline V gene data show CDR1 as MGHDK and CDR2 as SYGVNS. The CDR3 is 13 residues long. V lost 4 bases and J 7 bases, leaving 13 bases between the germline ends. The material sequenced was PBMCs. The rearrangement joins TRBV25-1 to TRBJ1-2; D not certain. This TCR came from a man aged 40-49 years in good health and CMV-seronegative. The DNA of the CDR3 is TGTGCCAGCAGTGTTGGAGGGTCAGGTGGCTACACCTTC. Its protein is CASSVGGSGGYTF.